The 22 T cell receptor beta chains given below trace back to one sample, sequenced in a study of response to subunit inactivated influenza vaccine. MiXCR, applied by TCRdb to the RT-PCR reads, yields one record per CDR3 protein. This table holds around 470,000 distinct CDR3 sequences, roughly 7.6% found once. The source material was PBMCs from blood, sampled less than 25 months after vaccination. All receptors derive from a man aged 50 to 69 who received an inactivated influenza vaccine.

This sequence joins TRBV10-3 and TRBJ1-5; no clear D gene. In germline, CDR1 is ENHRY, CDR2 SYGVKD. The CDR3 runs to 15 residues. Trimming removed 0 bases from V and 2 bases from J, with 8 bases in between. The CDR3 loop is CAISESYEGNQPQHF. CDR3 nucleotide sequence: TGTGCCATCAGTGAGTCGTACGAGGGCAATCAGCCCCAGCATTTT.

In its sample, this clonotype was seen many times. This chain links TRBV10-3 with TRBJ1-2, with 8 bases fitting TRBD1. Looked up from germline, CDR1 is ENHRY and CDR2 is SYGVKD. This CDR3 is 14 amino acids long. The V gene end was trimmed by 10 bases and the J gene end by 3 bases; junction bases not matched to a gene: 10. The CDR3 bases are TGTGCCACCAGACCATCAGGGGGCGACTATGGCTACACCTTC. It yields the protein CATRPSGGDYGYTF.

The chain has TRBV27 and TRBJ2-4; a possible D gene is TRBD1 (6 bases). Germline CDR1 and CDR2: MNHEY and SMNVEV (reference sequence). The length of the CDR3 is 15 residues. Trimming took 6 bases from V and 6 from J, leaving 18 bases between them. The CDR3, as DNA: TGTGCCAGCAGCCTTACTAGGGCAGGGGTAAACATTCAGTACTTC. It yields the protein CASSLTRAGVNIQYF.

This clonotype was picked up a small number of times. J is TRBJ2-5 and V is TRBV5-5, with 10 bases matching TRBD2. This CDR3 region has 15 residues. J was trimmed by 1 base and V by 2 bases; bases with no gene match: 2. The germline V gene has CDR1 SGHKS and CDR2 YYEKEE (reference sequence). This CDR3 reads CASSFRLAGQETQYF. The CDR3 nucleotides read TGTGCCAGCAGCTTTCGACTAGCGGGCCAAGAGACCCAGTACTTC.

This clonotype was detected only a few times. The CDR3 sequence: CSATPTSSNQPQHF. The CDR3 DNA reads TGCAGTGCCACACCAACATCGAGCAATCAGCCCCAGCATTTT. The chain joins TRBV20-1 to TRBJ1-5; no firm D call. There are 14 residues in the CDR3. V lost 6 bases to trimming and J lost 1 base, with 13 bases between them. In germline, CDR1 is DFQATT, CDR2 SNEGSKA (reference sequence).

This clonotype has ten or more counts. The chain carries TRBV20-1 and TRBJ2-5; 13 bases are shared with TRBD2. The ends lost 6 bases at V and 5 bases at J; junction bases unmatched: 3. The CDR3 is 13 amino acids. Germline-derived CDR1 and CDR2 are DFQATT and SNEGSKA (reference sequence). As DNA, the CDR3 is TGCAGTGCCGGACTAGCGGGGGTTGAGACCCAGTACTTC. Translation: CSAGLAGVETQYF.

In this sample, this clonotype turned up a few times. CDR3 nucleotides: TGTGCCATCAGTGTGACAGTACAAGAGACCCAGTACTTC. This translates into CAISVTVQETQYF. The genes are TRBV10-3 and TRBJ2-5; a weak D match, TRBD1 (5 bases). The length of the CDR3 is 13 residues. Trimming removed 4 bases at V and 2 bases at J, with 8 bases between. CDR1 and CDR2 (germline): ENHRY, SYGVKD.

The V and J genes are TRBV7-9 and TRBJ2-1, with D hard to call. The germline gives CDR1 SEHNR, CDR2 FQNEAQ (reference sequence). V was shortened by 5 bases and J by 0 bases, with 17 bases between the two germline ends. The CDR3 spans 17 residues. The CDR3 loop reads CASSPPNYASSYNEQFF. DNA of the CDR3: TGTGCCAGCAGCCCCCCCAACTACGCCAGCTCCTACAATGAGCAGTTCTTC. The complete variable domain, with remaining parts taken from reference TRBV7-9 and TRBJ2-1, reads DTGVSQNPRHKITKRGQNVTFRCDPISEHNRLYWYRQTLGQGPEFLTYFQNEAQLEKSRLLSDRFSAERPKGSFSTLEIQRTEQGDSAMYLCASSPPNYASSYNEQFFGPGTRLTVL.

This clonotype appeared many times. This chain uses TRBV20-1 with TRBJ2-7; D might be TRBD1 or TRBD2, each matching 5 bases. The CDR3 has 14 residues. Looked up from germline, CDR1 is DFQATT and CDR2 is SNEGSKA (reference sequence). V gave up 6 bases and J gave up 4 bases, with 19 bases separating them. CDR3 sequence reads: CSATSGRDGYEQYF. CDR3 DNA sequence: TGCAGTGCCACATCGGGTAGGGACGGGTACGAGCAGTACTTC.

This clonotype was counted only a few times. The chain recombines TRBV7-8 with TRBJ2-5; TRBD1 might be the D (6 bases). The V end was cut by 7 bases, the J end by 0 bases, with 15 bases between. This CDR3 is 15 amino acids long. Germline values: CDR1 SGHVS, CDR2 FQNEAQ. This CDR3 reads CASNQPGQDQETQYF. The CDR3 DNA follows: TGTGCCAGCAACCAGCCGGGACAAGACCAAGAGACCCAGTACTTC.

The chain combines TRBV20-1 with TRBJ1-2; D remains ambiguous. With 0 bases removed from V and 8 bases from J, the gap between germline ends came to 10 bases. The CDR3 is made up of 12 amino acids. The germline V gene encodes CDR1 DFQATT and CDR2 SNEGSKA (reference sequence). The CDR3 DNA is TGCAGTGCTAGAGATACGCCGGGGGGCTACACCTTC. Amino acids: CSARDTPGGYTF.

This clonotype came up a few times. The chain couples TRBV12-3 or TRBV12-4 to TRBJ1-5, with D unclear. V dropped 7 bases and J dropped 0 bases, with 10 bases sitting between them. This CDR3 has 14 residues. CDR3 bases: TGTGCCAGCACCGTCGGGTTTAGCAATCAGCCCCAGCATTTT. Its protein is CASTVGFSNQPQHF.

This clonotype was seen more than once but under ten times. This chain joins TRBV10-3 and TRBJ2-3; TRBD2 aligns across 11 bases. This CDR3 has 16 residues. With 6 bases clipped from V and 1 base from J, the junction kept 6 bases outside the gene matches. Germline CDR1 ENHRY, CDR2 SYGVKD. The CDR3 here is CAISSLAGDGTDTQYF. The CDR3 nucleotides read TGTGCCATCAGCTCACTAGCGGGAGATGGCACAGATACGCAGTATTTT.

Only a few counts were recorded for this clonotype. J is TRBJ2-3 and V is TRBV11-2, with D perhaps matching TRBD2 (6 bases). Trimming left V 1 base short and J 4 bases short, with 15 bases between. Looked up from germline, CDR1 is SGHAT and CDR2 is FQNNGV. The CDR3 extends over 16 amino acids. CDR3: CASSLGGGISADTQYF. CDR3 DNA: TGTGCCAGCAGCTTAGGGGGCGGGATTTCAGCAGATACGCAGTATTTT.

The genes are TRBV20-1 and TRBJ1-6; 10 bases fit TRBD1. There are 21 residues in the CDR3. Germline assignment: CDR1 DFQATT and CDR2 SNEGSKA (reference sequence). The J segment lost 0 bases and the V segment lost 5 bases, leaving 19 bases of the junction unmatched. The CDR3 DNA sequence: TGCAGTGCTCGCCGGGACAGGGGAAGTTCCTCCCAAAGCTCCTATAATTCACCCCTCCACTTT. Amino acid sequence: CSARRDRGSSSQSSYNSPLHF.

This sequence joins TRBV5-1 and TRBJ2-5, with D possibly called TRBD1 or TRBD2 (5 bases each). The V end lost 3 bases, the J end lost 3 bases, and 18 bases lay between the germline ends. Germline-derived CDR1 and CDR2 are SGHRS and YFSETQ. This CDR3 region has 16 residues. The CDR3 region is CASSSGRLAHEETQYF. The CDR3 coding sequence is TGCGCCAGCAGCTCGGGGCGCTTAGCACACGAAGAGACCCAGTACTTC.

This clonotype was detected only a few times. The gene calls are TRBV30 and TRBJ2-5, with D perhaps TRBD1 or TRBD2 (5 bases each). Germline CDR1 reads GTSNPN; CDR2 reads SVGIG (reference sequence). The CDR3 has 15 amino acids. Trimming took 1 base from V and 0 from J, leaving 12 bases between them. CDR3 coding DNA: TGTGCCTGGAGTGCCACGGGGCTAAACCAAGAGACCCAGTACTTC. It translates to CAWSATGLNQETQYF.

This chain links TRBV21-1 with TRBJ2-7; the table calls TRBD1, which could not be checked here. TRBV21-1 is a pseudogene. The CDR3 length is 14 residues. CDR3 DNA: TGTGCCAGCAGCAACGGACAGGGCCAGGACGAGCAGTACTTC. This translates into CASSNGQGQDEQYF.

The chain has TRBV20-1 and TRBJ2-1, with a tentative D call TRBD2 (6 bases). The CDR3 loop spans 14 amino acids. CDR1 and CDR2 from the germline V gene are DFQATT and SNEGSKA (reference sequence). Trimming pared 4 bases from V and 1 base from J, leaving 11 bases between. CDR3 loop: CSAISAGSYNEQFF. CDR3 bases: TGCAGTGCTATTTCCGCGGGGTCCTACAATGAGCAGTTCTTC.

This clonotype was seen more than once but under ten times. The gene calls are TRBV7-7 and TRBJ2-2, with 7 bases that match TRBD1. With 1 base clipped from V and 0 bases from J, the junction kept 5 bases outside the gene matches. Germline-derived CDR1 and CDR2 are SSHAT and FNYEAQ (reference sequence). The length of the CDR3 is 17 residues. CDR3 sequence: CASSLGAGGPNTGELFF. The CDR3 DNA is TGTGCCAGCAGCTTAGGGGCAGGGGGACCGAACACCGGGGAGCTGTTTTTT.

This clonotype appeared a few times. CDR3 residues: CASSPKQGRTGELFF. The CDR3 DNA reads TGTGCCAGCAGCCCCAAACAGGGGAGAACCGGGGAGCTGTTTTTT. The chain has TRBV3-1 and TRBJ2-2; 7 nucleotides match TRBD1. After removal of 4 bases from V and 5 bases from J, the junction contained 7 bases not matched to a gene. Germline assignment: CDR1 LGHDT and CDR2 YNNKEL (reference sequence). CDR3 size: 15 residues.

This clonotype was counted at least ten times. CDR3: CASSYRTGKDYGYTF. CDR3 bases: TGTGCCAGCAGTTACCGCACAGGGAAAGACTATGGCTACACCTTC. The chain carries TRBV6-5 and TRBJ1-2; tentative D call: TRBD1 (6 bases). This CDR3 has 15 amino acids. Looked up from germline, CDR1 is MNHEY and CDR2 is SVGAGI. The V gene lost 2 bases and the J gene lost 3 bases, with 13 bases spanning the gap.